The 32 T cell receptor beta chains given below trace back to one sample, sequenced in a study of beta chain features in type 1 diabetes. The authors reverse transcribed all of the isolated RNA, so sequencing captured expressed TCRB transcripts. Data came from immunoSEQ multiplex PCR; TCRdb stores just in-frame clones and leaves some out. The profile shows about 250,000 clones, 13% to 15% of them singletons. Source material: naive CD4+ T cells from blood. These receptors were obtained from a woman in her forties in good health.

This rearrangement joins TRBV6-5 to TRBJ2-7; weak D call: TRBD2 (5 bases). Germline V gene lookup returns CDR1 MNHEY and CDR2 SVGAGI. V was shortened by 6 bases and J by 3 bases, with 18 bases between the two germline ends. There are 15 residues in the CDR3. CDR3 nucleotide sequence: TGTGCCAGCAGATTCTCGGGGATGTTAAACTACGAGCAGTACTTC. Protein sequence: CASRFSGMLNYEQYF.

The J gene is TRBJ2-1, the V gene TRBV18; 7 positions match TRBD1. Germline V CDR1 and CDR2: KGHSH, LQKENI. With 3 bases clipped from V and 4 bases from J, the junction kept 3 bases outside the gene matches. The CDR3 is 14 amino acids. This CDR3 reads CASSPNRGYNEQFF. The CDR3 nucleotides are TGTGCCAGCTCACCTAACAGGGGTTACAATGAGCAGTTCTTC. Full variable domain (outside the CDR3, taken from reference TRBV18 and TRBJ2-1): NAGVMQNPRHLVRRRGQEARLRCSPMKGHSHVYWYRQLPEEGLKFMVYLQKENIIDESGMPKERFSAEFPKEGPSILRIQQVVRGDSAAYFCASSPNRGYNEQFFGPGTRLTVL.

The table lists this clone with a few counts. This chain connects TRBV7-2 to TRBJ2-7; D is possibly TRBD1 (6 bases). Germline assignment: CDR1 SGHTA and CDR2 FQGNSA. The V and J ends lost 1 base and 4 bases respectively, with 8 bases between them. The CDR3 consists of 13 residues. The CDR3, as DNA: TGTGCCAGCAGCTTAGATCAGGGGTACGAGCAGTACTTC. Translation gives CASSLDQGYEQYF.

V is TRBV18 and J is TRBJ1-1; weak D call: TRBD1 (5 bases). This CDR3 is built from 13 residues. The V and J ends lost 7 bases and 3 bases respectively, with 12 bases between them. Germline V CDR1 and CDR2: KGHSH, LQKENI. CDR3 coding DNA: TGTGCCAGCTGTCAGGTAGGGGACACTGAAGCTTTCTTT. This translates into CASCQVGDTEAFF. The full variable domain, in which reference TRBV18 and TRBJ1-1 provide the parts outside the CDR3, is NAGVMQNPRHLVRRRGQEARLRCSPMKGHSHVYWYRQLPEEGLKFMVYLQKENIIDESGMPKERFSAEFPKEGPSILRIQQVVRGDSAAYFCASCQVGDTEAFFGQGTRLTVV.

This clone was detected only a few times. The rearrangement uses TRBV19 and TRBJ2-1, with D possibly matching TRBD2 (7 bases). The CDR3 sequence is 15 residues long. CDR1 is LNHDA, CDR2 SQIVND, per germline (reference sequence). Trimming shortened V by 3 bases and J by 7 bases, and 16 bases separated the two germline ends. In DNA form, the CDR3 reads TGTGCCAGTAGTATTAGGGGGGGGGTTCTGAATGAGCAGTTCTTC. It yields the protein CASSIRGGVLNEQFF.

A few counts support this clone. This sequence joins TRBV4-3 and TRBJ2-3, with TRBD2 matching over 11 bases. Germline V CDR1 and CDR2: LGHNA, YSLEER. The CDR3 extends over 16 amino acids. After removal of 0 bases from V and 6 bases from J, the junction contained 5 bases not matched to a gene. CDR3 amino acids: CASSQDGLAGGDTQYF. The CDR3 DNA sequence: TGCGCCAGCAGCCAAGATGGGCTAGCGGGGGGCGATACGCAGTATTTT.

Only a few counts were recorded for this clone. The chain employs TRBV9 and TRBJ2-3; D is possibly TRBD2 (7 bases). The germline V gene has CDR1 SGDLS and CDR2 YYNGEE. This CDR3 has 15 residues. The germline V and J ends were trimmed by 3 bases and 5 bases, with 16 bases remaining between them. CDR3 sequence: CASSAVGGARDTQYF. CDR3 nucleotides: TGTGCCAGCAGCGCTGTTGGGGGGGCACGAGATACGCAGTATTTT.

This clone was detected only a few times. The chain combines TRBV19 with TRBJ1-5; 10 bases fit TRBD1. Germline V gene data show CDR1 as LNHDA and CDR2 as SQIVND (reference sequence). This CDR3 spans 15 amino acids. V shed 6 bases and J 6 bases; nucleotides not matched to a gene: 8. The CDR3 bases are TGTGCCAGTAGCCCTCCGGGACAGGGGTCTCAGCCCCAGCATTTT. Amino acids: CASSPPGQGSQPQHF. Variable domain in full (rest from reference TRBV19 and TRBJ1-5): DGGITQSPKYLFRKEGQNVTLSCEQNLNHDAMYWYRQDPGQGLRLIYYSQIVNDFQKGDIAEGYSVSREKKESFPLTVTSAQKNPTAFYLCASSPPGQGSQPQHFGDGTRLSIL.

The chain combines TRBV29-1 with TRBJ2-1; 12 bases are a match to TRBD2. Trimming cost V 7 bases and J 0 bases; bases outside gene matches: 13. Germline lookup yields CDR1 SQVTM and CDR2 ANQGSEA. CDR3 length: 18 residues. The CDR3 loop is CSAQGGLAGRSSYNEQFF. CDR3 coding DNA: TGCAGCGCCCAAGGAGGACTAGCGGGAAGGAGCTCCTACAATGAGCAGTTCTTC.

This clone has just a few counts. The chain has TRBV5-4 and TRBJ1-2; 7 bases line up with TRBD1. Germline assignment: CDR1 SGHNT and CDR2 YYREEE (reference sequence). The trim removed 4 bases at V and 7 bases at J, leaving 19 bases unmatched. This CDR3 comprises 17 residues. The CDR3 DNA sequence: TGTGCCAGCAGCGTTCTACTAAGGGACAGCGGAGTCGGTGGCTACACCTTC. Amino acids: CASSVLLRDSGVGGYTF.

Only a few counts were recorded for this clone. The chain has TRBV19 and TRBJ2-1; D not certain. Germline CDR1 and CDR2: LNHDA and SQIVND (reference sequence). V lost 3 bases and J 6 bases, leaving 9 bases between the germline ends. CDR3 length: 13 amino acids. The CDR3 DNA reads TGTGCCAGTAGTATCGGCGGTTTCAATGAGCAGTTCTTC. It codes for CASSIGGFNEQFF.

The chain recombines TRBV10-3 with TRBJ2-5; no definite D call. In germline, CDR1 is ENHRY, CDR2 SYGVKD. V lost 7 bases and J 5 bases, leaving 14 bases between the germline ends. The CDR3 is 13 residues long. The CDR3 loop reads CAIKPREKETQYF. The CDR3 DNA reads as TGTGCCATCAAACCTCGCGAAAAGGAGACCCAGTACTTC.

In nucleotides, the CDR3 is TGCGCCAGCAGCCCGATGAGCAAGCGGGGGATTCATGAGCAGTTCTTC. As protein: CASSPMSKRGIHEQFF. The chain is built from TRBV5-1 and TRBJ2-1; 8 bases match TRBD2. The CDR3 length is 16 residues. The germline CDR1 and CDR2 sequences are SGHRS and YFSETQ. V was clipped by 4 bases and J by 8 bases; unmatched bases: 14.

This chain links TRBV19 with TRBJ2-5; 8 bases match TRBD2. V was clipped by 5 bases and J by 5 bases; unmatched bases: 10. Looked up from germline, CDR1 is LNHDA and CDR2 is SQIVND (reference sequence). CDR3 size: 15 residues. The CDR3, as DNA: TGTGCCAGTAGTGCCGCCCCGGGACTAGAGGAGACCCAGTACTTC. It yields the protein CASSAAPGLEETQYF.

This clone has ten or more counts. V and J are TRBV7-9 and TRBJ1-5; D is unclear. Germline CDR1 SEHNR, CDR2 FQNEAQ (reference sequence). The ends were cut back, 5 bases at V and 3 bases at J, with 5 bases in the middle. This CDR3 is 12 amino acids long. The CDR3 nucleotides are TGTGCCAGCAGCCCAAACAATCAGCCCCAGCATTTT. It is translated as CASSPNNQPQHF.

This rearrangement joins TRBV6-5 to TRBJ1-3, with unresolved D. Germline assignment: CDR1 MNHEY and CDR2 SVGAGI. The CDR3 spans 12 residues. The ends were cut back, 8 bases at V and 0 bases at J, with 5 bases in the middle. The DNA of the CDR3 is TGTGCCAGCGTCAGCTCTGGAAACACCATATATTTT. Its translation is CASVSSGNTIYF.

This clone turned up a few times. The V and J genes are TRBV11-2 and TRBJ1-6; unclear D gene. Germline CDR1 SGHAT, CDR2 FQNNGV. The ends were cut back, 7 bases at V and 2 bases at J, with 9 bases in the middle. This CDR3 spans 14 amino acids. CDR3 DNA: TGTGCCAGCACCCCGGGGACCTATAATTCACCCCTCCACTTT. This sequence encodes CASTPGTYNSPLHF.

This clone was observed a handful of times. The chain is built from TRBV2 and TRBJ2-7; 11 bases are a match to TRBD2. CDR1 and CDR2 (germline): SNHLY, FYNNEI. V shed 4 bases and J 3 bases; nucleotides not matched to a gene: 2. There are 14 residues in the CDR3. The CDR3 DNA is TGTGCCAGCAGTGGGACTAGCGGGCACTACGAGCAGTACTTC. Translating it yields CASSGTSGHYEQYF.

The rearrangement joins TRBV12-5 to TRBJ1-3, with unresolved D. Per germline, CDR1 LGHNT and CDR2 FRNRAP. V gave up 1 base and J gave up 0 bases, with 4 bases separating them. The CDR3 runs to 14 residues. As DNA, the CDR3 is TGTGCTAGTGGTTTGGCCCTCTCTGGAAACACCATATATTTT. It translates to CASGLALSGNTIYF.

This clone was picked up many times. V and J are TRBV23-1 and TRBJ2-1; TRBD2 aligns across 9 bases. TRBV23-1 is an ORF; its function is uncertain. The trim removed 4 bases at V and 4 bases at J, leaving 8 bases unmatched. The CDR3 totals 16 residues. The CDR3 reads CASSRERRGGYNEQFF. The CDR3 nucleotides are TGCGCCAGCAGTCGCGAGAGGCGGGGGGGGTACAATGAGCAGTTCTTC.

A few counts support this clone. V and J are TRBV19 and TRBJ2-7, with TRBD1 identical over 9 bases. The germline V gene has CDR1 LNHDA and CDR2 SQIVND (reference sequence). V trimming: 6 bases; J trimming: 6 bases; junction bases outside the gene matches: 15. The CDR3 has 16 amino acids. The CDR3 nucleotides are TGTGCCAGTAGCCAGACCGGGACAGGGATTTTGGGCGAGCAGTACTTC. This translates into CASSQTGTGILGEQYF.

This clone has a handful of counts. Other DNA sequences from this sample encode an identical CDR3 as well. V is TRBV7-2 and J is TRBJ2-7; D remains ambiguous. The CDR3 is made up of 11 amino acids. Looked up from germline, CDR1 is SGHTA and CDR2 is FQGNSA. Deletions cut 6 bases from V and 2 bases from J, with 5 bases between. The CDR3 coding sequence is TGTGCCAGCAGTTCCGCCTACGAGCAGTACTTC. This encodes CASSSAYEQYF.

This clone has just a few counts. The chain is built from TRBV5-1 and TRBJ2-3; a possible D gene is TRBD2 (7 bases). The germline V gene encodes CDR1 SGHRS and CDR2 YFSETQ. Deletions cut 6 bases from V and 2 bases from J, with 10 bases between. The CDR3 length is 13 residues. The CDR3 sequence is CASTGGPTDTQYF. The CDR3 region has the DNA TGCGCCAGCACCGGGGGGCCCACAGATACGCAGTATTTT.

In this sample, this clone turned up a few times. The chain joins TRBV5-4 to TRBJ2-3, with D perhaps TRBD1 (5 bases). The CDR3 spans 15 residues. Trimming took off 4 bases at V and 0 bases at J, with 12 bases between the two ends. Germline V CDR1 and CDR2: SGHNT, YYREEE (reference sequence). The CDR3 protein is CASSTWQGSTDTQYF. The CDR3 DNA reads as TGTGCCAGCAGCACCTGGCAGGGAAGCACAGATACGCAGTATTTT. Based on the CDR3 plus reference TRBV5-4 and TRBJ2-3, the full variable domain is ETGVTQSPTHLIKTRGQQVTLRCSSQSGHNTVSWYQQALGQGPQFIFQYYREEENGRGNFPPRFSGLQFPNYSSELNVNALELDDSALYLCASSTWQGSTDTQYFGPGTRLTVL.

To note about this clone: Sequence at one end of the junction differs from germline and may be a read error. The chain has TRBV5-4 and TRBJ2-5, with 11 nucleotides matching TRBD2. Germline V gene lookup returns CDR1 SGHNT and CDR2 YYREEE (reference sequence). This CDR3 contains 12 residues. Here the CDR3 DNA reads TGTGCCAGCAGCTTGGCCGGGACTAGCGGAAACTTC. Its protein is CASSLAGTSGNF. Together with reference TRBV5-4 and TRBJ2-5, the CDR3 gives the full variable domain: ETGVTQSPTHLIKTRGQQVTLRCSSQSGHNTVSWYQQALGQGPQFIFQYYREEENGRGNFPPRFSGLQFPNYSSELNVNALELDDSALYLCASSLAGTSGNFGPGTRLLVL.

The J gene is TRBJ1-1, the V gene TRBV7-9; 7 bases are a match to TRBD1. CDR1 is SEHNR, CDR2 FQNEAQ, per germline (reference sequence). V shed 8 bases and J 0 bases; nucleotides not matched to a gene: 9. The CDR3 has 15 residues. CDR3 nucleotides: TGTGCCAGCCCCTTGCCCGGGACAGTGAACACTGAAGCTTTCTTT. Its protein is CASPLPGTVNTEAFF.

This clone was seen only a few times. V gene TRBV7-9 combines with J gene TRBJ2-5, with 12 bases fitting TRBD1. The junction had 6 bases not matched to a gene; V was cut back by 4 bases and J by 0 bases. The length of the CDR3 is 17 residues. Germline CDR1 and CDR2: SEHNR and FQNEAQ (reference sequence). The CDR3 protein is CASSYGTGGWYQETQYF. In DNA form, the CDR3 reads TGTGCCAGCAGCTACGGGACAGGGGGCTGGTACCAAGAGACCCAGTACTTC.

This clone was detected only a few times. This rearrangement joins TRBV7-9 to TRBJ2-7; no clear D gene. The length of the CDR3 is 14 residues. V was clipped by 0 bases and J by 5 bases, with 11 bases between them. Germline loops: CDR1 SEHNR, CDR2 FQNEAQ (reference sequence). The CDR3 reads CASSLAQNYHEQYF. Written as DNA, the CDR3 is TGTGCCAGCAGCTTAGCGCAGAATTATCACGAGCAGTACTTC.

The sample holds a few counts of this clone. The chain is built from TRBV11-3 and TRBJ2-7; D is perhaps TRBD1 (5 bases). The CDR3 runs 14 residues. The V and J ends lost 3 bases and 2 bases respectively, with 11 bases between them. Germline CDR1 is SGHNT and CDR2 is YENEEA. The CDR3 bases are TGTGCCAGCAGCTTGCAGGGTATCCCCTACGAGCAGTACTTC. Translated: CASSLQGIPYEQYF.

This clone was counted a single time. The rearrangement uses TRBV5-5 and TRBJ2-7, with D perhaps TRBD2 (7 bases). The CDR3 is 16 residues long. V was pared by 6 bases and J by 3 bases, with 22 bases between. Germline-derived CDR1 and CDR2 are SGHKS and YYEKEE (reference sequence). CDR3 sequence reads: CASTTTSGGSRYEQYF. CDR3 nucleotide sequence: TGTGCCAGCACTACCACCTCGGGGGGCTCCCGCTACGAGCAGTACTTC.

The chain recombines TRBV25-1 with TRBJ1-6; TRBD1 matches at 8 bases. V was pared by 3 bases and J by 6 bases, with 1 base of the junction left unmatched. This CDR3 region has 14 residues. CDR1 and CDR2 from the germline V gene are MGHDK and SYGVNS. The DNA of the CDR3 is TGTGCCAGCAGTGACGACAGGGGTAATTCACCCCTCCACTTT. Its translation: CASSDDRGNSPLHF.

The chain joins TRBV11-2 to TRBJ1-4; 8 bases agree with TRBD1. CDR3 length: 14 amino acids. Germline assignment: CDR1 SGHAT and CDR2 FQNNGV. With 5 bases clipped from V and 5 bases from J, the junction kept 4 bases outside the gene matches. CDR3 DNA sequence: TGTGCCAGCAGCATCCGACAGGGGAATGAAAAACTGTTTTTT. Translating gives CASSIRQGNEKLFF.